The sequence of this T cell receptor (beta chain) was determined in a study of shared clonotypes between healthy human individuals (dated by TCRdb to the early 2020s). About the full investigation: A couple of women and a few men aged 18 to 49 years were included in the cohort. For each donor, three plates each were used for CD4 naive and CD4 memory, two plates were used for CD8 naive, and one plate was used for CD8 memory. The study deeply sequenced blood TCR repertoires of five healthy adults to estimate repertoire size and the extent of clonotype sharing between individuals. To increase sequencing depth and limit assay-specific biases, TCR repertoire library preparation and sequencing were carried out by different laboratories using diverse techniques. Each donor's leukapheresis produced roughly between roughly 0.9 and 9 billion PBMCs.

What the study reported, not specific to this receptor: Pairwise subsampling led to the expectation that sequencing depth would affect the degree of clonotype sharing among donors. The genetic and exposure-history diversity represented was limited by the small number of donors. Naive subsets generally had larger estimated clonotype richness than memory subsets did. Clonotypes shared by all four sorted-subset donors showed higher generation probabilities than non-shared clonotypes. Incomplete sequencing was indicated by rarefaction of sorted-subset datasets, despite the large sequencing depth. Approximately 5% of naive CD4, roughly 3.5% of naive CD8, about 2.4% of memory CD4, and 0.35% to 0.4% of memory CD8 clonotypes were shared across a few donors. Sampling was restricted to blood, and TCR repertoires in tissue are likely to differ from TCR repertoires in blood.

The donors were healthy, HIV-negative adults with no recently reported acute infections or vaccinations. All donors were Caucasian adults living in Nashville, Tennessee, USA. CD4+ T cells were enriched through magnetic negative selection, after which naive cells were positively selected on CD45RA and the remaining negative fraction served as the memory subset. After blood collection by leukapheresis, PBMCs were isolated using Ficoll-Histopaque density gradient centrifugation and then cryopreserved in the vapor phase of liquid nitrogen. Analytical flow cytometry was used to check the purity and quantity of every magnetically sorted T cell population. Genomic DNA was isolated from each sorted fraction and quantified by UV absorbance on a Nanodrop 2000c. TCR CDR3 regions were amplified from genomic DNA by multiplex PCR using the deep immunoSEQ assay. For each cell subset, the extracted genomic DNA was distributed evenly across all wells of several immunoSEQ 96-well plates, and each plate served as one replicate. For sorted subsets, 200 to 250 ng of genomic DNA, equivalent to around 31,000 T cell genomes, went into each replicate PCR. Purified libraries were measured with a Qubit 3.0 fluorometer, size-checked on a Bioanalyzer 2100, and measured again with the KAPA Library Quantification kit. Every immunoSEQ 96-well plate was sequenced on a dedicated single-read 150-cycle Illumina NextSeq 550 flow cell. As for the authors' bioinformatics: Because the immunoSEQ output included only junctional sequences and no quality scores, the filtering could not be the same as the filtering used for full-length reads. Sequences were annotated with PyIR, a Python wrapper for IgBLAST v1.9, and V/J genes and CDR3 were assigned using IMGT germline references. Reads were removed for weak V/J assignments (E-value above 1e-6), missing CDR3, stop codons, out-of-frame junctions, or ambiguous translated residues. V3J clonotypes were defined by identical inferred V gene, J gene, and CDR3 amino acid sequence. The percentage overlap between two repertoires was calculated by dividing the number of shared unique clonotypes by the size of the smaller repertoire. Three approaches were used to assess repertoire richness: RTK rarefaction, the Chao1 estimator, and Recon v2.1 estimates of unobserved clonotypes. OLGA was used to compute generation probabilities for all TCRbeta clonotypes that the gDNA method yielded from a handful of donors. Not all clones reach the TCRdb copy of this immuneACCESS table, which keeps in-frame sequences only. Checked studies attribute under half of the gap to unresolved V genes and leave the rest unexplained. The V and J calls and clone size are taken from that table; D and trimming were inferred from the DNA. Recorded for this sample are approximately 1,500,000 clones; roughly 97% of them occurred a single time. The ten most abundant clones make up about 1.2% of the sample.

Trimming removed 7 bases from V and 2 bases from J, leaving 15 bases between the germline ends. The CDR3 spans 15 residues, from the cysteine through the phenylalanine. Only the CDR3 part of the read is kept: 45 bases, read in frame from the first base. According to the germline V gene, CDR1 reads SNHLY and CDR2 reads FYNNEI. As to this clone: Its antigen specificity is not known. It has no much larger one-base neighbor in the sample; base qualities were not kept.

The receptor was isolated from a man aged 25 to 40 in good health. The sequencing input was naive CD4+ T cells sorted from blood. Explained via the paper, the cell subset or site label denotes: CD45RA+ positively selected. The sequence joins TRBV2 to TRBJ1-3; no D gene can be assigned with confidence. The DNA is TGTGCCAGCACGAGGCAGCCCCCAGCTGGAAACACCATATATTTT. This codes for CASTRQPPAGNTIYF.